This TCR beta chain is drawn from a study of OX40 agonist ivuxolimab in advanced cancers. Regarding the study in general: Ivuxolimab, which targeted the costimulatory receptor OX40 (CD134), was an agonistic, fully human IgG2 monoclonal antibody. Prior anti-PD-1, anti-PD-L1 or anti-CTLA-4 therapy was permitted, and roughly two fifths of dose-escalation patients had received checkpoint inhibitors. The monotherapy dose-escalation portion (N ≈ 56 patients) of the phase I ivuxolimab trial is reported in the paper. Partial responses were achieved by three dose-escalation patients, of whom one had hepatocellular carcinoma and two had cutaneous melanoma. In the dose-escalation cohort, 82.7% of patients were male, and the mean age was roughly 60 years with a range of roughly 20 to 79. Intravenous ivuxolimab was administered to patients every 2 weeks at six dose levels: 0.01, 0.1, 0.3, 1.5, 3 and 10 mg/kg. Of the roughly 52 dose-escalation patients, hepatocellular carcinoma was present in about 20, melanoma in roughly 15, renal cell carcinoma in 9 and head and neck cancer in 9. Peripheral TCRbeta sequencing was intended to test whether TCR sequence diversity was altered and clonal T-cell expansion was caused by ivuxolimab.

Genomic DNA was extracted from sorted cells for sequencing of the TCRbeta CDR3 region. The immunoSEQ Assay was used to sequence the TCRbeta CDR3 regions. TCRdb took over this immuneACCESS table, retaining in-frame rearrangements with V and J assigned. Such tables are incomplete; in checked studies, under half of the missing clones stem from an unresolved V gene, and the remainder is unexplained. The sample table lists around 66,000 clones, approximately 90% of them with a count of one. The top ten hold 18% of the sample. The trial excluded patients who had a history of autoimmune disease or who were on systemic immunosuppression. Peripheral blood for TCR sequencing was collected from all dose cohorts at baseline, on cycle 4 day 1, and on cycle 7 day 1. Samples came from an open-label, multicenter, first-in-human phase I dose-escalation trial of ivuxolimab. Adults with locally advanced or metastatic melanoma, renal cell carcinoma, hepatocellular carcinoma or head and neck squamous cell carcinoma were enrolled in the trial. Before TCR sequencing, CD4+ T cells and CD8+ T cells from peripheral blood were sorted into separate populations.

V is pruned by 5 bases and J by 10 bases, leaving 11 bases of the junction without a gene match. From the cysteine through the phenylalanine, the CDR3 covers 13 amino acids. The retained sequence is limited to the CDR3, 39 bases, with the frame set at the first base. According to the germline V gene (reference sequence), CDR1 reads LNHDA and CDR2 reads SQIVND. Broad study findings and their caveats: Low levels of normalized T-cell clonal expansion were also seen in some patients who did not respond. After ivuxolimab, expanded clones were on average more numerous among CD8+ T cells than among CD4+ T cells. In the 0.1-3.0 mg/kg groups, partial responders were among the patients with the lowest normalized peripheral clonal expansion, particularly in CD8+ T cells. At doses of 0.1 to 3.0 mg/kg, clonal expansion of both CD4+ and CD8+ blood T cells was observed from baseline to week 6. Which antigens the clonally expanded peripheral T cells were specific for was not determined.

The count of this clone is one. Its recognized antigen is unknown. Base qualities are not at hand, and no much larger clone is one base apart. The TCR sequence derives from an adult with an advanced solid tumor such as melanoma, head and neck, liver or kidney cancer. The rearranged segments are TRBV19 and TRBJ2-7, with TRBD1 matching 7 junction bases. Sequenced material: CD4+ or CD8+ T cells sorted from blood, taken in a trial of the OX40 agonist ivuxolimab. The CDR3 is CASSGDSVYPQYF. The sequence in DNA is TGTGCCAGTAGTGGGGACAGCGTCTATCCCCAGTACTTC.